This T cell receptor beta chain comes out of a study of post-analysis software for immune sequencing data. Study observations and caveats: A few TRBV segments (TRBV5-6, TRBV5-1 and TRBV20-1 among them) occurred more frequently in patients than in controls.

TCR beta cDNA libraries included unique molecular identifiers. TCRdb reanalysed the PCR reads using MiXCR and keeps one entry per CDR3 protein. The sample has 350,000 to 450,000 distinct CDR3 sequences, less than 35% seen once. The germline V gene encodes CDR1 MNHNS and CDR2 SASEGT. The V end was cut by 10 bases, the J end by 0 bases, with 10 bases between. CDR3 length: 13 amino acids. A word on this clonotype: Its antigen is currently unknown.

The V and J genes are TRBV6-1 and TRBJ1-5, with D perhaps TRBD1 (5 bases). This sequence originates from a girl aged 5-17 years with multiple sclerosis. The sample taken for sequencing was blood. CDR3 in DNA: TGTGCCACCTCGGGGGGTAGCAATCAGCCCCAGCATTTT. Protein product: CATSGGSNQPQHF.